This is a list of T cell receptor beta chains from one sample in a study of Tregs in tolerant kidney transplant recipients. Libraries were prepared by immunoSEQ multiplex PCR; TCRdb keeps only in-frame clonotypes and omits some of them. This sample has about 72,000 clones; roughly 90% occur once, and the top ten carry approximately 10%. The sequencing used CD8+ T cells from blood, collected before the transplant. The receptors shown here come from a human donor who received a combined kidney and bone marrow transplant. The CDR3 runs from the conserved cysteine through the conserved F or W. A D gene is named only where the DNA matches it firmly. The size field is filled for only some rows; it gives once, few, many or a size class.

j_call	clone_size	v_call	d_call	cdr3_aa	cdr3_nt
TRBJ2-5	-	TRBV30	TRBD2	CAWSDYTTAGKETQYF	TGTGCCTGGAGCGATTACACGACAGCGGGAAAAGAGACCCAGTACTTC
TRBJ1-6	-	TRBV7-8	TRBD1	CASSLRDSLHSPLHF	TGTGCCAGCAGCTTGAGGGACAGCTTGCATTCACCCCTCCACTTT
TRBJ2-1	-	TRBV7-3	TRBD2	CASSTGLADYNEQFF	TGTGCCAGCAGCACCGGGCTAGCGGACTACAATGAGCAGTTCTTC
TRBJ2-1	-	TRBV7-3	TRBD2	CASSLMWPRGNSGNYNEQFF	TGTGCCAGCAGCTTAATGTGGCCCAGGGGTAATAGCGGGAACTACAATGAGCAGTTCTTC
TRBJ2-7	-	TRBV9	TRBD2	CASSPSGSGYEQYF	TGTGCCAGCAGCCCCAGCGGGAGCGGCTACGAGCAGTACTTC
TRBJ2-7	-	TRBV5-1	TRBD1	CASSGPGQFYEQYF	TGCGCCAGCAGCGGACCGGGACAGTTCTACGAGCAGTACTTC
TRBJ1-1	-	TRBV7-8	-	CASSPGGGTEAFF	TGTGCCAGCAGCCCAGGCGGGGGCACTGAAGCTTTCTTT
TRBJ1-2	-	TRBV7-9	-	CASRPGVLNINYGYTF	TGTGCCAGCAGACCCGGGGTCCTAAACATTAACTATGGCTACACCTTC
TRBJ2-7	-	TRBV7-6	-	CASSKLDSPYEQYF	TGTGCCAGCAGCAAGTTAGACAGTCCCTACGAGCAGTACTTC
TRBJ1-2	-	TRBV4-1	-	CASSRPETSIYGYTF	TGCGCCAGCAGCCGCCCAGAGACATCTATCTATGGCTACACCTTC
TRBJ1-2	-	TRBV19	-	CASSLPLTNYGYTF	TGTGCCAGTAGTCTGCCACTCACTAACTATGGCTACACCTTC
TRBJ2-3	once	TRBV19	-	CASSIDVEDTQYF	TGTGCCAGTAGTATAGATGTAGAAGATACGCAGTATTTT
TRBJ2-7	-	TRBV7-9	TRBD1	CASSLGGQGYEQYF	TGTGCCAGCAGCTTAGGAGGACAGGGTTACGAGCAGTACTTC
TRBJ2-5	-	TRBV11-2	TRBD2	CASSPFGSGRSALEETQYF	TGTGCCAGCAGCCCCTTTGGTAGCGGGAGGTCTGCTCTCGAGGAGACCCAGTACTTC
TRBJ2-7	-	TRBV6-1	TRBD1	CASSVTGGSYEQYF	TGTGCCAGCAGTGTGACAGGGGGCTCCTACGAGCAGTACTTC
TRBJ2-7	-	TRBV4-2	-	CASSQRRVSEQYF	TGTGCCAGCAGCCAACGTCGGGTCTCCGAGCAGTACTTC
TRBJ2-6	-	TRBV4-3	-	CASSQDGLSWANVLTF	TGCGCCAGCAGCCAAGATGGGCTATCCTGGGCCAACGTCCTGACTTTC
TRBJ2-3	-	TRBV19	TRBD1	CASSNRGRTDTQYF	TGTGCCAGTAGTAACAGGGGTCGAACAGATACGCAGTATTTT
TRBJ2-1	-	TRBV7-6	TRBD2	CASSLTGRAYNEQFF	TGTGCCAGCAGCTTAACCGGGAGGGCCTACAATGAGCAGTTCTTC
TRBJ2-1	-	TRBV9	TRBD2	CASSEFSGRAKQFF	TGTGCCAGCAGCGAGTTTAGCGGGAGAGCTAAGCAGTTCTTC
TRBJ2-2	-	TRBV19	TRBD2	CASSPSGGANGELFF	TGTGCCAGTAGCCCTAGCGGGGGGGCAAACGGGGAGCTGTTTTTT
TRBJ2-7	-	TRBV4-3	TRBD2	CASSPSGDYQYEQYF	TGCGCCAGCAGCCCATCTGGGGACTATCAATACGAGCAGTACTTC
TRBJ2-1	-	TRBV4-1	TRBD2	CASQEGRGDNEQFF	TGCGCCAGCCAGGAGGGACGGGGGGACAATGAGCAGTTCTTC
TRBJ1-1	-	TRBV29-1	TRBD1	CSLWTGGTEAFF	TGCAGCCTCTGGACAGGGGGCACTGAAGCTTTCTTT
TRBJ2-7	-	TRBV11-2	-	CASSFYRGRGAGEQYF	TGTGCCAGCAGCTTTTATCGTGGACGGGGGGCTGGCGAGCAGTACTTC
TRBJ2-7	-	TRBV21-1	-	CASSKGDRVNEQYF	TGTGCCAGCAGCAAAGGGGACAGGGTCAACGAGCAGTACTTC
TRBJ2-6	-	TRBV6-4	-	CASSQGAGANVLTF	TGTGCCAGCAGCCAGGGTGCTGGGGCCAACGTCCTGACTTTC
TRBJ1-1	-	TRBV4-1	-	CASSLHGTFATEAFF	TGCGCCAGCAGCCTTCACGGGACATTCGCGACTGAAGCTTTCTTT
TRBJ2-1	-	TRBV4-1	TRBD2	CASLGTSGGLYNEQFF	TGCGCCAGCTTAGGGACCAGCGGGGGGTTATACAATGAGCAGTTCTTC
TRBJ2-2	once	TRBV10-3	-	CAISEFNSRGTGELFF	TGTGCCATCAGTGAGTTTAACAGCCGGGGCACCGGGGAGCTGTTTTTT
TRBJ1-2	once	TRBV11-2	-	CASSSMTVSYGYTF	TGTGCCAGCAGCTCTATGACAGTTAGCTATGGCTACACCTTC
TRBJ2-1	-	TRBV7-9	-	CASSLELSSYNEQFF	TGTGCCAGCAGCTTAGAGCTGAGCTCCTACAATGAGCAGTTCTTC
TRBJ1-1	-	TRBV6-5	TRBD1	CASSPSAGGNTEAFF	TGTGCCAGCAGTCCCTCGGCAGGGGGGAACACTGAAGCTTTCTTT
TRBJ1-2	-	TRBV7-6	TRBD1	CASSSGTGGSSYTF	TGTGCCAGCAGCTCCGGGACAGGGGGTAGTAGCTACACCTTC
TRBJ2-7	-	TRBV5-4	-	CASSLGRGPYEQYF	TGTGCCAGCAGCTTGGGGCGGGGGCCCTACGAGCAGTACTTC
TRBJ2-1	-	TRBV6-5	TRBD2	CASSSLAGGKHDEQFF	TGTGCCAGCAGTTCTCTGGCGGGGGGTAAACACGATGAGCAGTTCTTC
TRBJ2-1	-	TRBV2	-	CASSEARWIESNEQFF	TGTGCCAGCAGTGAAGCGAGGTGGATAGAGAGCAATGAGCAGTTCTTC
TRBJ1-2	-	TRBV6-5	-	CASSYRGGAFGYTF	TGTGCCAGCAGTTACCGCGGTGGGGCATTCGGCTACACCTTC